These 31 T cell receptor beta chains were all obtained from the same sample, sequenced in a study of blood T cell repertoires in COVID-19. Assay: immunoSEQ multiplex PCR; the TCRdb copy retains only in-frame clones and omits some. The table shows tens of thousands of clones, with 85% to 90% occurring only once. The sequenced material came from peripheral blood. The receptors shown here come from a man between 60 and 75 years old with active COVID-19.

The V call is TRBV28, the J call TRBJ1-2, with 11 bases fitting TRBD1. Germline values: CDR1 MDHEN, CDR2 SYDVKM. V dropped 2 bases and J dropped 4; count of bases not matched to a gene: 6. The CDR3 extends over 16 amino acids. The CDR3 loop is CASSLGTGGYGYGYTF. The CDR3 region has the DNA TGTGCCAGCAGTTTAGGGACAGGGGGGTATGGCTATGGCTACACCTTC.

The chain employs TRBV3-1 (or the pseudogene TRBV3-2) and TRBJ1-2; the D gene is possibly TRBD1 (6 bases). The V gene's germline CDR1 is LGHDT and CDR2 YNNKEL (reference sequence). The CDR3 contains 14 residues. Deletions cut 0 bases from V and 5 bases from J, with 10 bases between. CDR3 nucleotides: TGTGCCAGCAGCCAAGAACAGGGAGGGTATGGCTACACCTTC. It is translated as CASSQEQGGYGYTF.

Points on this clone: The same CDR3 can be traced to other DNA sequences in this sample. This rearrangement joins TRBV28 to TRBJ1-1, with unresolved D. Germline loops: CDR1 MDHEN, CDR2 SYDVKM. The CDR3 totals 11 residues. V was shortened by 4 bases and J by 2 bases, with 2 bases between the two germline ends. This CDR3 is CASSSNTEAFF. CDR3 bases: TGTGCCAGCAGTTCTAACACTGAAGCTTTCTTT.

The rearrangement links TRBV7-3 to TRBJ2-7; 7 bases fit TRBD1. Germline V gene data show CDR1 as SGHTA and CDR2 as FQGTGA. CDR3 length: 14 residues. The trim removed 1 base at V and 6 bases at J, leaving 6 bases unmatched. In nucleotides, the CDR3 is TGTGCCAGCAGCTTAAATCAGACAGGGTTCGAGCAGTACTTC. Amino acid sequence: CASSLNQTGFEQYF. The full variable domain, its missing parts supplied by reference TRBV7-3 and TRBJ2-7, is GAGVSQTPSNKVTEKGKYVELRCDPISGHTALYWYRQSLGQGPEFLIYFQGTGAADDSGLPNDRFFAVRPEGSVSTLKIQRTERGDSAVYLCASSLNQTGFEQYFGPGTRLTVT.

V and J are TRBV4-1 and TRBJ1-2, with 7 positions matching TRBD1. V lost 3 bases to trimming and J lost 7 bases; unmatched junction nucleotides: 11. There are 15 residues in the CDR3. The germline V gene encodes CDR1 MGHRA and CDR2 YSYEKL. CDR3 sequence (DNA): TGCGCCAGCAGCCAGGGACAGCGACGAAACCCTGGCTACACCTTC. This translates into CASSQGQRRNPGYTF.

The gene calls are TRBV27 and TRBJ1-6; 7 bases fit TRBD1. Trimming at V came to 4 bases and at J to 8 bases, leaving 5 bases not matched to a gene. In germline, CDR1 is MNHEY, CDR2 SMNVEV (reference sequence). This CDR3 contains 14 residues. CDR3 nucleotide sequence: TGTGCCAGCAGTTACGACAGGGTGTATTCACCCCTCCACTTT. The encoded protein is CASSYDRVYSPLHF.

The chain combines TRBV6-5 with TRBJ2-7, with a tentative D call TRBD1 (5 bases). Germline V gives CDR1 MNHEY, CDR2 SVGAGI. The CDR3 totals 12 residues. V shed 6 bases and J shed 1 base, with 7 bases lying between them. CDR3 DNA sequence: TGTGCCAGCAGAACAGGTTCCTACGAGCAGTACTTC. It yields the protein CASRTGSYEQYF.

The rearrangement links TRBV18 to TRBJ2-7, with a tentative D call TRBD2 (6 bases). V shed 4 bases and J shed 5 bases, with 12 bases lying between them. The CDR3 totals 13 residues. The germline V gene encodes CDR1 KGHSH and CDR2 LQKENI. The CDR3 loop reads CASSRVGGDEQYF. CDR3 coding DNA: TGTGCCAGCTCACGGGTAGGCGGGGACGAGCAGTACTTC. The full variable domain, rest sourced from reference TRBV18 and TRBJ2-7, is NAGVMQNPRHLVRRRGQEARLRCSPMKGHSHVYWYRQLPEEGLKFMVYLQKENIIDESGMPKERFSAEFPKEGPSILRIQQVVRGDSAAYFCASSRVGGDEQYFGPGTRLTVT.

The V and J genes are TRBV20-1 and TRBJ1-1; D ambiguous. Germline assignment: CDR1 DFQATT and CDR2 SNEGSKA (reference sequence). The CDR3 is made up of 12 amino acids. Trimming pared 6 bases from V and 0 bases from J, leaving 8 bases between. The CDR3 nucleotides are TGCAGTGCCAGTCGGGTGAACACTGAAGCTTTCTTT. Amino acid sequence: CSASRVNTEAFF.

The V gene is TRBV3-1 (or the pseudogene TRBV3-2), the J gene TRBJ2-2, with 8 nucleotides matching TRBD2. The germline gives CDR1 LGHDT, CDR2 YNNKEL (reference sequence). The CDR3 has 14 residues. V dropped 7 bases and J dropped 6; count of bases not matched to a gene: 7. The CDR3 DNA follows: TGTGCCAGCACCCCGGGACTAGGTGCCGGGGAGCTGTTTTTT. Translating gives CASTPGLGAGELFF.

This clone was observed once. V is TRBV7-9 and J is TRBJ1-2, with D tentatively TRBD1 (6 bases). The CDR3 sequence is 14 residues long. In germline, CDR1 is SEHNR, CDR2 FQNEAQ (reference sequence). The V gene lost 1 base and the J gene lost 8 bases, with 14 bases spanning the gap. The CDR3 here is CASSLEGWGQGYTF. As DNA, the CDR3 is TGTGCCAGCAGCTTAGAAGGTTGGGGGCAAGGCTACACCTTC.

The genes are TRBV9 and TRBJ1-1; perhaps TRBD1 as D (5 bases). This CDR3 is built from 14 residues. V shed 4 bases and J shed 5 bases, with 15 bases lying between them. Germline CDR1 SGDLS, CDR2 YYNGEE. As DNA, the CDR3 is TGTGCCAGCAGCCCCCGTGGGGGGGGGACTGAAGCTTTCTTT. The encoded protein is CASSPRGGGTEAFF.

V usage is TRBV5-1 and J usage is TRBJ1-1, with 9 positions matching TRBD1. CDR1 is SGHRS and CDR2 is YFSETQ in the germline V gene. Trimming cost V 1 base and J 4 bases; bases outside gene matches: 5. The CDR3 totals 15 residues. The CDR3: CASSLTGGAGTEAFF. The CDR3 DNA sequence: TGCGCCAGCAGCTTGACAGGGGGCGCAGGCACTGAAGCTTTCTTT.

This chain joins TRBV2 and TRBJ2-5; D call uncertain. The ends were cut back, 6 bases at V and 2 bases at J, with 7 bases in the middle. CDR1 SNHLY and CDR2 FYNNEI come from the germline V gene. The length of the CDR3 is 12 residues. This chain's CDR3 is CASSSLQETQYF. The CDR3 DNA follows: TGTGCCAGCAGCAGTTTACAAGAGACCCAGTACTTC.

The chain is built from TRBV7-9 and TRBJ1-4; D remains ambiguous. The V end lost 2 bases, the J end lost 0 bases, and 4 bases lay between the germline ends. Looked up from germline, CDR1 is SEHNR and CDR2 is FQNEAQ (reference sequence). This CDR3 is 14 amino acids long. The CDR3 DNA follows: TGTGCCAGCAGCTTATTCGCAACTAATGAAAAACTGTTTTTT. It yields the protein CASSLFATNEKLFF.

This chain uses TRBV4-1 with TRBJ2-1; 7 bases align to TRBD1. The length of the CDR3 is 16 residues. Germline V gene data show CDR1 as MGHRA and CDR2 as YSYEKL. Trimming cost V 2 bases and J 9 bases; bases outside gene matches: 13. DNA of the CDR3: TGCGCCAGCAGCCAAACAGGGGCCTTCAGTGCAAGTGAGCAGTTCTTC. Its translation is CASSQTGAFSASEQFF.

The gene calls are TRBV5-4 and TRBJ1-3; 10 bases map to TRBD1. CDR3 length: 15 amino acids. Per the germline V gene, CDR1 is SGHNT and CDR2 is YYREEE (reference sequence). With V trimmed by 3 bases and J by 4 bases, 4 bases remained unmatched. The CDR3 DNA follows: TGTGCCAGCAGCTCGACAGGGGGCGCGGGAAACACCATATATTTT. Its protein is CASSSTGGAGNTIYF.

This chain uses TRBV6-5 with TRBJ2-2; D perhaps matches TRBD2 (5 bases). This CDR3 is built from 15 residues. V was clipped by 2 bases and J by 8 bases, with 15 bases between them. Germline values: CDR1 MNHEY, CDR2 SVGAGI. In DNA form, the CDR3 reads TGTGCCAGCAGTTACAGCGGTGCTTTGCCTGGGGAGCTGTTTTTT. Translating it yields CASSYSGALPGELFF.

Comment on this clone: The junction does not match germline at one end; this may be a read error. The chain has TRBV7-7 and TRBJ2-5, with a tentative D call TRBD2 (6 bases). The CDR3 has 15 amino acids. Germline CDR1 SSHAT, CDR2 FNYEAQ (reference sequence). CDR3 sequence (DNA): TGTGCTAGCAGCTTAGGTGGGGGGAACCAAGAGACCCAGTACTTC. Amino acids: CASSLGGGNQETQYF.

CDR3 in amino acids: CAISELMAHRSYGYTF. CDR3 nucleotides: TGTGCCATCAGTGAGTTAATGGCCCATCGGAGCTATGGCTACACCTTC. This chain links TRBV10-3 with TRBJ1-2; D gene ambiguous. CDR1 and CDR2 from the germline V gene are ENHRY and SYGVKD. CDR3 length equals 16 residues. Trimming shortened V by 1 base and J by 4 bases, and 16 bases separated the two germline ends.

V is TRBV7-9 and J is TRBJ1-2, with D hard to call. Germline V gene sequence: CDR1 SEHNR, CDR2 FQNEAQ (reference sequence). The CDR3 spans 15 residues. V was pared by 4 bases and J by 8 bases, with 20 bases between. CDR3 protein: CASSSPDGSTRGYTF. The CDR3 DNA reads TGTGCCAGCAGCTCTCCCGACGGGTCTACACGAGGCTACACCTTC. Based on the CDR3 plus reference TRBV7-9 and TRBJ1-2, the full variable domain is DTGVSQNPRHKITKRGQNVTFRCDPISEHNRLYWYRQTLGQGPEFLTYFQNEAQLEKSRLLSDRFSAERPKGSFSTLEIQRTEQGDSAMYLCASSSPDGSTRGYTFGSGTRLTVV.

This sequence joins TRBV9 and TRBJ1-2, with D maybe TRBD1 (6 bases). Trimming took 0 bases from V and 4 from J, leaving 22 bases between them. CDR1 and CDR2 from the germline V gene are SGDLS and YYNGEE. The CDR3 consists of 18 residues. The CDR3 DNA follows: TGTGCCAGCAGCGTAGGGTCTTCCGCCGGTGGACAGCTCTATGGCTACACCTTC. Translated, it gives CASSVGSSAGGQLYGYTF.

The chain has TRBV2 and TRBJ2-4, with D perhaps TRBD1 (7 bases). Germline values: CDR1 SNHLY, CDR2 FYNNEI. The length of the CDR3 is 15 residues. Trimming removed 7 bases from V and 3 bases from J, with 16 bases in between. The CDR3 DNA sequence: TGTGCCAGCACTAGCAGGGGGGCGGGCAAAAACATTCAGTACTTC. As protein: CASTSRGAGKNIQYF.

This chain joins TRBV23-1 and TRBJ2-5, with a possible D match to TRBD2 (6 bases). TRBV23-1 is designated an ORF whose function remains uncertain. The CDR3 runs 15 residues. Trimming stripped 0 bases from V and 5 bases from J, with 13 bases between. The CDR3 is CASSQSRRVRETQYF. CDR3 sequence (DNA): TGCGCCAGCAGTCAATCGAGGAGGGTCCGCGAGACCCAGTACTTC.

The chain joins TRBV5-3 to TRBJ2-6, with TRBD1 matching 7 bases. TRBV5-3 is recorded as an ORF, its role being uncertain. Germline trimming cut 3 bases from V and 4 bases from J; bases unmatched to any gene: 7. There are 16 residues in the CDR3. CDR3: CARSSDRAAGANVLTF. The CDR3 DNA reads as TGTGCCAGAAGCTCCGACAGGGCGGCCGGGGCCAACGTCCTGACTTTC.

The chain recombines TRBV7-3 with TRBJ2-1; 8 nucleotides line up with TRBD2. There are 15 residues in the CDR3. In germline, CDR1 is SGHTA, CDR2 FQGTGA. V was pared by 2 bases and J by 9 bases, with 9 bases of the junction left unmatched. CDR3 residues: CASSLEVAGQSEQFF. As DNA, the CDR3 is TGTGCCAGCAGCTTAGAGGTAGCGGGGCAAAGTGAGCAGTTCTTC.

The V and J genes are TRBV5-6 and TRBJ1-1; 7 bases are a match to TRBD1. CDR3 length: 13 residues. Germline-derived CDR1 and CDR2 are SGHDT and YYEEEE. J lost 4 bases, V lost 5 bases, and 5 bases had no gene match. The CDR3, as DNA: TGTGCCAGCAGGAGGGGGCGGGTCACTGAAGCTTTCTTT. It codes for CASRRGRVTEAFF.

J is TRBJ1-2 and V is TRBV3-1 (or the pseudogene TRBV3-2); 11 bases line up with TRBD1. Germline-derived CDR1 and CDR2 are LGHDT and YNNKEL (reference sequence). V dropped 8 bases and J dropped 3; count of bases not matched to a gene: 5. The CDR3 is made up of 14 amino acids. In nucleotides, the CDR3 is TGTGCCAGCCCGGGGGGACAGGGGGACTATGGCTACACCTTC. The encoded protein is CASPGGQGDYGYTF.

The J gene is TRBJ1-2, the V gene TRBV24-1; D gene ambiguous. This CDR3 spans 14 amino acids. V lost 2 bases, J lost 6 bases, and 12 bases lay in between. Germline CDR1 reads KGHDR; CDR2 reads SFDVKD. The CDR3 nucleotides are TGTGCCACCAGTGATTCACAGTGGGCCCATGGCTACACCTTC. It translates to CATSDSQWAHGYTF.

This chain connects TRBV6-5 to TRBJ1-5; tentatively, D is TRBD1 (6 bases). The CDR3 loop spans 15 amino acids. The V and J ends lost 10 bases and 2 bases respectively, with 18 bases between them. CDR1 is MNHEY, CDR2 SVGAGI, per germline. The CDR3 sequence: CATAEDSAGNQPQHF. CDR3 sequence (DNA): TGTGCCACCGCCGAGGACAGTGCGGGCAATCAGCCCCAGCATTTT.

In its sample, this clone was seen a few times. The V gene is TRBV2, the J gene TRBJ1-2; TRBD1 aligns across 9 bases. V shed 5 bases, J shed 8 bases, and the junction held 3 bases outside the gene matches. Germline assignment: CDR1 SNHLY and CDR2 FYNNEI. The CDR3 sequence is 12 residues long. CDR3 region: CASSRDRVGYTF. The DNA for the CDR3 is TGTGCCAGCAGTCGGGACAGGGTCGGCTACACCTTC.